This T cell receptor beta chain originates from a study of CD8 T cells in ankylosing spondylitis. TCRdb fed the 5' RACE reads into MiXCR, producing one record per CDR3 protein. Counted here are about 800,000 distinct CDR3 sequences, about an eighth occurring once; the ten biggest clones make up around 0.51%. This CDR3 is built from 14 residues. V was trimmed by 0 bases and J by 0 bases, leaving 5 bases between them. Study-level results: Characteristic of ankylosing spondylitis blood, it appeared, was a TCR beta motif comprising several highly homologous variants.

Details on this clonotype: The target antigen is unknown.

The sample consisted of blood, either unsorted or a sorted T cell fraction (not recorded which). V usage is TRBV12-3 or TRBV12-4 and J usage is TRBJ1-1, with D unclear. This clonotype originated in a male donor with ankylosing spondylitis. In nucleotides, the CDR3 is TGTGCCAGCAGTTTAGCGGCGGTGAACACTGAAGCTTTCTTT. Encoded protein: CASSLAAVNTEAFF.